Listed below are T cell receptor beta chains from one sample, sequenced in a study of cytotoxic CD8 clonotypes in ibrutinib-treated CLL. The table came from immunoSEQ multiplex PCR; TCRdb's copy has only in-frame clones and leaves some out. This sample has approximately 84,000 clones; roughly 86% occur once, and the top ten carry about 5.6%. This specimen consisted of PBMCs, obtained before ibrutinib treatment. These receptors came from a human donor with chronic lymphocytic leukemia. Both conserved end residues are part of each CDR3. The D gene is left open where the match is weak. Clone size is given for some rows only: seen once, a few or many times, or a class if the clone is expanded.

j_call,d_call,clone_size,v_call,cdr3_aa,cdr3_nt
TRBJ1-5,-,-,TRBV29-1,CSVGGASNQPQHF,TGCAGCGTTGGAGGGGCCAGCAATCAGCCCCAGCATTTT
TRBJ1-2,TRBD1,-,TRBV4-2,CASSPAGQGIGYTF,TGTGCCAGCAGCCCGGCGGGACAGGGTATTGGCTACACCTTC
TRBJ2-3,TRBD2,once,TRBV27,CASSLLREGSTDTQYF,TGTGCCAGCAGTTTACTACGGGAGGGGAGCACAGATACGCAGTATTTT
TRBJ1-1,-,-,TRBV30,CAWSPLDMNTEAFF,TGTGCCTGGAGCCCCCTCGATATGAACACTGAAGCTTTCTTT
TRBJ1-3,-,-,TRBV11-3,CASSGRDSGNTIYF,TGTGCCAGCAGCGGACGGGACTCTGGAAACACCATATATTTT
TRBJ1-5,TRBD1,-,TRBV6-1,CASSVPGQLNQPQHF,TGTGCCAGCAGTGTGCCGGGACAGCTCAATCAGCCCCAGCATTTT
TRBJ2-7,-,once,TRBV11-3,CASTTTRASSYEQYF,TGTGCCAGCACCACTACCCGGGCATCCTCCTACGAGCAGTACTTC
TRBJ1-4,TRBD1,-,TRBV5-5,CASQDRVNEKLFF,TGTGCCAGCCAAGACAGGGTGAATGAAAAACTGTTTTTT
TRBJ2-3,-,-,TRBV9,CASSVVDINTQYF,TGTGCCAGCAGCGTGGTAGATATTAATACGCAGTATTTT
TRBJ1-5,-,many,TRBV2,CASGRDYSNQPQHF,TGTGCCAGCGGGAGAGATTATAGCAATCAGCCCCAGCATTTT
TRBJ1-5,-,-,TRBV29-1,CSVGDIWNQPQHF,TGCAGCGTGGGGGACATTTGGAATCAGCCCCAGCATTTT
TRBJ2-3,TRBD2,-,TRBV7-2,CASSLVSSGRTDTQYF,TGTGCCAGCAGCTTAGTGTCTAGCGGGAGAACAGATACGCAGTATTTT
TRBJ1-5,TRBD1,-,TRBV6-1,CASSDRDRGGINQPQHF,TGTGCCAGCAGTGACCGGGACAGGGGTGGGATCAATCAGCCCCAGCATTTT
TRBJ2-1,TRBD2,-,TRBV12-5,CASGLVGGGLAHEQFF,TGTGCTAGTGGTTTGGTAGGAGGGGGACTAGCTCATGAGCAGTTCTTC
TRBJ2-5,-,-,TRBV7-6,CASSLFGLGGGSETQYF,TGTGCCAGCAGCCTATTCGGGCTAGGGGGAGGGAGCGAGACCCAGTACTTC
TRBJ2-7,-,-,TRBV15,CATSRSRGLYEQYF,TGTGCCACCAGCAGAAGCAGGGGACTCTACGAGCAGTACTTC
TRBJ2-7,-,many,TRBV6-4,CANLRDTSSYEQYF,TGTGCCAATCTCAGGGACACGAGCTCCTACGAGCAGTACTTC
TRBJ2-7,TRBD2,-,TRBV5-4,CASSVDLAGFSHEQYF,TGTGCCAGCAGCGTAGACCTAGCGGGATTTTCCCACGAGCAGTACTTC
TRBJ2-2,-,-,TRBV11-3,CASSLQGTGELFF,TGTGCCAGCAGCTTGCAGGGCACCGGGGAGCTGTTTTTT
TRBJ1-2,TRBD1,-,TRBV5-5,CASSLTGGEGYTF,TGTGCCAGCAGCCTGACAGGGGGCGAGGGCTACACCTTC
TRBJ1-4,TRBD1,few,TRBV6-6,CASSRDRLNEKLFF,TGTGCCAGCAGTCGGGACAGACTTAATGAAAAACTGTTTTTT
TRBJ2-2,-,-,TRBV5-6,CASSDTITGRKFF,TGTGCCAGCAGCGATACTATTACAGGGAGAAAGTTTTTT
TRBJ1-1,-,-,TRBV15,CATSRDRQGRGPF,TGTGCCACCAGCAGAGATAGGCAGGGGAGAGGACCCTTT
TRBJ2-5,-,-,TRBV6-5,CASSTGRQETQYF,TGTGCCAGCAGTACTGGGAGACAAGAGACCCAGTACTTC
TRBJ2-1,-,once,TRBV15,CAPQVLYNEQFF,TGTGCCCCCCAGGTCCTCTACAATGAGCAGTTCTTC
TRBJ1-4,-,-,TRBV6-5,CASGDLFLEEKLFF,TGTGCCAGCGGTGATCTTTTCCTAGAGGAAAAACTGTTTTTT
TRBJ2-5,-,-,TRBV29-1,CSVLSGTTTGRQETQYF,TGCAGCGTGCTATCCGGGACAACCACTGGGCGGCAAGAGACCCAGTACTTC
TRBJ1-4,-,-,TRBV19,CASSMPGARAEKLFF,TGTGCCAGTAGTATGCCGGGGGCGCGGGCGGAAAAACTGTTTTTT
TRBJ2-1,TRBD2,-,TRBV2,CASSPGGYNEQFF,TGTGCCAGCAGTCCCGGGGGGTACAATGAGCAGTTCTTC
TRBJ2-7,-,-,TRBV27,CASSLTDRFYEQYF,TGTGCCAGCAGTTTGACAGACAGGTTCTACGAGCAGTACTTC
TRBJ2-1,-,-,TRBV7-6,CASSLWGGGEYNEQFF,TGTGCCAGCAGCTTATGGGGCGGCGGAGAGTACAATGAGCAGTTCTTC
TRBJ2-3,-,few,TRBV20-1,CSALGADTQYF,TGCAGTGCTCTGGGGGCGGATACGCAGTATTTT
TRBJ2-3,TRBD1,-,TRBV2,CAGPTGSTDTQYF,TGTGCCGGACCGACAGGGAGCACAGATACGCAGTATTTT
TRBJ2-3,TRBD2,-,TRBV9,CASSVEASGSVDTQYF,TGTGCCAGCAGCGTAGAGGCTAGCGGGAGCGTTGATACGCAGTATTTT
TRBJ2-1,TRBD2,-,TRBV6-5,CASTRSGRYNEQFF,TGTGCCAGCACTCGGAGCGGGAGGTACAATGAGCAGTTCTTC
TRBJ2-2,-,-,TRBV9,CASSRLVGRTTGELFF,TGTGCCAGCAGCCGACTGGTAGGGAGAACCACCGGGGAGCTGTTTTTT
TRBJ1-5,-,-,TRBV7-3,CASSPSERGPNQPQHF,TGTGCCAGCAGCCCCTCCGAACGGGGCCCCAATCAGCCCCAGCATTTT
TRBJ2-3,-,-,TRBV11-3,CASSPGPPDTQYF,TGTGCCAGCAGCCCAGGGCCTCCAGATACGCAGTATTTT
TRBJ2-3,-,once,TRBV2,CASSRRTDTQYF,TGTGCCAGCAGCAGACGCACAGATACGCAGTATTTT
TRBJ1-5,-,-,TRBV19,CASSSREGPRAVSNQPQHF,TGTGCCAGTAGCTCAAGAGAGGGGCCTCGTGCTGTTAGCAATCAGCCCCAGCATTTT
TRBJ1-1,-,-,TRBV30,CAWSKGIMNTEAFF,TGTGCCTGGAGCAAGGGGATTATGAACACTGAAGCTTTCTTT
TRBJ1-1,TRBD1,-,TRBV5-6,CASSDRPGQGLNTEAFF,TGTGCCAGCAGCGATCGGCCGGGACAGGGGCTGAACACTGAAGCTTTCTTT
TRBJ2-7,-,few,TRBV4-1,CASSQDRQFYEQYF,TGCGCCAGCAGCCAAGATAGGCAATTCTACGAGCAGTACTTC
TRBJ1-2,-,-,TRBV1,CTSSQDRPPHRGGYTF,TGCACCAGCAGCCAAGATCGCCCTCCCCACCGGGGTGGCTACACCTTC
TRBJ1-1,-,-,TRBV7-7,CASSPQTGTETEAFF,TGTGCCAGCAGCCCCCAAACCGGGACGGAGACTGAAGCTTTCTTT
TRBJ2-3,-,-,TRBV5-1,CASSLSDSSTDTQYF,TGCGCCAGCAGCTTAAGTGACAGTAGCACAGATACGCAGTATTTT
TRBJ2-1,TRBD1,-,TRBV28,CASSEPGQGIYNEQFF,TGTGCCAGCAGCGAGCCGGGACAGGGGATATACAATGAGCAGTTCTTC
TRBJ2-7,TRBD2,-,TRBV10-2,CATGTRLPSISYEQYF,TGCGCCACCGGGACTAGACTTCCCAGTATCTCCTACGAGCAGTACTTC
TRBJ1-3,TRBD1,-,TRBV4-3,CASSQDPQRTGANTIYF,TGCGCCAGCAGCCAAGATCCTCAAAGGACAGGGGCAAACACCATATATTTT
TRBJ1-1,-,once,TRBV2,CARTTESTEAFF,TGTGCCCGCACAACGGAGTCCACTGAAGCTTTCTTT
TRBJ1-3,TRBD1,-,TRBV29-1,CSVGTGGNTIYF,TGCAGCGTCGGGACAGGGGGCAACACCATATATTTT
TRBJ2-1,-,-,TRBV18,CASSPLRLVGDYNEQFF,TGTGCCAGCTCCCCATTACGTTTAGTAGGGGACTACAATGAGCAGTTCTTC
TRBJ2-7,TRBD1,-,TRBV7-3,CASSLGGTGSYEQYF,TGTGCCAGCAGCTTAGGGGGGACAGGGTCCTACGAGCAGTACTTC
TRBJ1-4,-,few,TRBV4-1,CASSQRGEKLFF,TGCGCCAGCAGCCAACGAGGGGAAAAACTGTTTTTT
TRBJ2-7,-,few,TRBV10-1,CARAYEQYF,TGCGCCAGAGCCTACGAGCAGTACTTC
TRBJ2-1,-,-,TRBV5-1,CASSLVVSGSSYNEQFF,TGCGCCAGCAGCTTGGTCGTCAGTGGGAGCTCCTACAATGAGCAGTTCTTC
TRBJ1-5,TRBD1,-,TRBV19,CASTGTGVYQPQHF,TGTGCCAGTACGGGGACAGGGGTTTATCAGCCCCAGCATTTT
TRBJ2-2,TRBD2,-,TRBV2,CASKATSGSTGELFF,TGTGCCAGCAAAGCGACTAGCGGGTCAACCGGGGAGCTGTTTTTT
TRBJ1-5,-,-,TRBV6-5,CASSLGSNQPQHF,TGTGCCAGCAGTCTGGGTAGCAATCAGCCCCAGCATTTT
TRBJ1-1,-,-,TRBV6-1,CASSKKEAFF,TGTGCCAGCAGTAAGAAGGAAGCTTTCTTT